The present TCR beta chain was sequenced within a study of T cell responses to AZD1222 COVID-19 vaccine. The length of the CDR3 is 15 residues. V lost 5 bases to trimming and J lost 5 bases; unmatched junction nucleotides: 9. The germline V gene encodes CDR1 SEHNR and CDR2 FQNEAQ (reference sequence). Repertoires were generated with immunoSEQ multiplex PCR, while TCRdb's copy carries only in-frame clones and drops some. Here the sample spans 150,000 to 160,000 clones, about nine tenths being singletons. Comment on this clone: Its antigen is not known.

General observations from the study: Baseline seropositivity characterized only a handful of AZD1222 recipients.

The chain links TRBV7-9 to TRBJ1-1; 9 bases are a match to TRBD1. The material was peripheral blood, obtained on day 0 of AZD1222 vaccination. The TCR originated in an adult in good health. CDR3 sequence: CASSPRGTGRTEAFF. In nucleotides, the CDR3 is TGTGCCAGCAGCCCCCGAGGGACAGGGAGGACTGAAGCTTTCTTT.